Following are 29 T cell receptor beta chains from one sample sequenced in a study of blood T cells in healthy people across ages. Then a second PCR, running roughly 7 to 11 cycles, was carried out with a sample-barcoded 5' primer and a J-beta primer mix. TCRdb analysed the 5' RACE reads with MiXCR anew, one entry per CDR3 protein. The data contain approximately 800,000 distinct CDR3 sequences, less than 60% of them seen just once; the ten biggest clones take up about a sixth. Sequenced material: blood. The receptors shown here come from a man of 80 years or more in good health.

The chain links TRBV29-1 to TRBJ2-7; a weak D match, TRBD2 (6 bases). CDR3 length equals 12 residues. V was cut by 7 bases and J by 3 bases, with 13 bases left in between. Germline V CDR1 and CDR2: SQVTM, ANQGSEA. The CDR3 DNA sequence: TGCAGCGCCCGGGGGAGTCTCTACGAGCAGTACTTC. Translated, it gives CSARGSLYEQYF.

The V and J genes are TRBV27 and TRBJ1-5; 8 bases line up with TRBD1. V lost 5 bases to trimming and J lost 10 bases; unmatched junction nucleotides: 10. This CDR3 region has 14 residues. Looked up from germline, CDR1 is MNHEY and CDR2 is SMNVEV (reference sequence). In DNA form, the CDR3 reads TGTGCCAGCAGTGTGACAGGGGCGACTGGCCCCCAGCATTTT. It translates to CASSVTGATGPQHF.

This rearrangement joins TRBV20-1 to TRBJ2-3, with D possibly being TRBD1 (5 bases). Per germline, CDR1 DFQATT and CDR2 SNEGSKA (reference sequence). V was clipped by 0 bases and J by 2 bases, with 21 bases between them. This CDR3 is built from 18 residues. The CDR3 sequence: CSARDLERTRSPTDTQYF. The CDR3 DNA is TGCAGTGCTAGAGATCTCGAAAGGACACGATCGCCCACAGATACGCAGTATTTT.

As to this clonotype: At one end the junction does not follow the germline gene, possibly because of a read error. The rearrangement joins TRBV28 to TRBJ2-1; D is tentatively TRBD1 or TRBD2 (5 bases each). CDR3 size: 15 residues. The germline CDR1 and CDR2 sequences are MDHEN and SYDVKM. The CDR3 loop reads CASRLGTVAYNEQFF. The CDR3 nucleotides read TGTGCCAGCCGTTTGGGGACCGTAGCCTACAATGAGCAGTTCTTC.

V and J are TRBV20-1 and TRBJ2-4; TRBD2 agrees at 9 bases. The J call is uncertain, as TRBJ2-7 better fits the DNA end. This CDR3 has 13 residues. The germline gives CDR1 DFQATT, CDR2 SNEGSKA (reference sequence). The CDR3 region has the DNA TGCAGTGTCGAGACTAGCGGCGCCTACGAGCAGTACTTC. Translating gives CSVETSGAYEQYF.

The genes are TRBV5-1 and TRBJ2-7; the match to TRBD1 covers 8 bases. Matching the DNA end better, TRBJ2-5 makes the J call doubtful. Germline assignment: CDR1 SGHRS and CDR2 YFSETQ. The length of the CDR3 is 14 residues. The CDR3 region is CASSKDRGRETQYF. CDR3 nucleotide sequence: TGCGCCAGCAGCAAAGACAGGGGTCGGGAGACCCAGTACTTC.

As concerns this clonotype: Germline and junction disagree at one end, which may indicate a read error. This chain joins TRBV7-8 and TRBJ2-7; D might be TRBD2 (6 bases). The germline CDR1 and CDR2 sequences are SGHVS and FQNEAQ. CDR3 size: 14 residues. For the CDR3, the DNA is TGTGCCAGCAGAGGCGGGGCGACCTCCTACGGGCAGTACTTC. Its translation is CASRGGATSYGQYF.

This chain connects TRBV6-6 to TRBJ2-1; 10 bases fit TRBD1. The V gene end was trimmed by 2 bases and the J gene end by 9 bases; junction bases not matched to a gene: 4. The length of the CDR3 is 14 residues. CDR1 MNHNY and CDR2 SVGAGI come from the germline V gene (reference sequence). CDR3 amino acids: CASSYAGQGSEQFF. The CDR3 region has the DNA TGTGCCAGCAGTTACGCGGGACAGGGGAGTGAGCAGTTCTTC.

This chain links TRBV3-1 with TRBJ2-5, with TRBD2 matching 9 bases. V shed 6 bases and J 4 bases; nucleotides not matched to a gene: 18. Germline-derived CDR1 and CDR2 are LGHDT and YNNKEL (reference sequence). CDR3 length: 18 residues. The CDR3 reads CASSSGLATDLKTETQYF. In nucleotides, the CDR3 is TGTGCCAGCAGTTCCGGACTAGCGACCGATCTCAAAACAGAGACCCAGTACTTC.

This clonotype was seen a few times. V and J are TRBV4-3 and TRBJ1-1; no reliable D call. The CDR3 is made up of 15 amino acids. Germline V gene data show CDR1 as LGHNA and CDR2 as YSLEER. The V end lost 0 bases, the J end lost 3 bases, and 11 bases lay between the germline ends. CDR3 in DNA: TGCGCCAGCAGCCAAGATCCAACAGCCGACACTGAAGCTTTCTTT. Translating it yields CASSQDPTADTEAFF.

The table lists this clonotype with a few counts. The chain has TRBV10-3 and TRBJ1-4; 7 nucleotides match TRBD1. Germline values: CDR1 ENHRY, CDR2 SYGVKD. This CDR3 is built from 13 residues. V was pared by 8 bases and J by 6 bases, with 6 bases of the junction left unmatched. The CDR3 DNA reads as TGTGCCATCGGGAAGGGGGCTGATGAAAAACTGTTTTTT. Amino acid sequence: CAIGKGADEKLFF.

V gene TRBV6-5 combines with J gene TRBJ2-1, with TRBD2 as a possible D gene (5 bases). The CDR3 contains 15 residues. V gave up 6 bases and J gave up 0 bases, with 12 bases separating them. Germline V gene lookup returns CDR1 MNHEY and CDR2 SVGAGI. CDR3 residues: CASSRARGSYNEQFF. The CDR3, as DNA: TGTGCCAGCAGCCGAGCCCGGGGCTCCTACAATGAGCAGTTCTTC.

In regard to this clonotype: Since a much larger clone is just one base distant, this may be a read error. The chain has TRBV20-1 and TRBJ2-7; possible D gene TRBD2, 7 bases. CDR1 DFQATT and CDR2 SNEGSKA come from the germline V gene (reference sequence). The CDR3 loop spans 15 amino acids. This CDR3 reads CSAGEAKGGMYEQYF. CDR3 sequence (DNA): TGCAGTGCTGGAGAGGCGAAGGGGGGGATGTACGAGCAGTACTTC.

V usage is TRBV27 and J usage is TRBJ2-1, with TRBD1 matching over 7 bases. The J segment lost 0 bases and the V segment lost 3 bases, leaving 11 bases of the junction unmatched. Germline V gives CDR1 MNHEY, CDR2 SMNVEV (reference sequence). The CDR3 spans 18 residues. The CDR3 nucleotides read TGTGCCAGCAGTTTCTTCCACTCCGGGACAGTCTCCTACAATGAGCAGTTCTTC. Translation gives CASSFFHSGTVSYNEQFF.

In its sample, this clonotype was seen a few times. This chain connects TRBV20-1 to TRBJ1-1; TRBD1 agrees at 8 bases. Germline lookup yields CDR1 DFQATT and CDR2 SNEGSKA (reference sequence). V was pared by 0 bases and J by 3 bases, with 0 bases of the junction left unmatched. This CDR3 region has 13 residues. In DNA, the CDR3 is TGCAGTGCTAGAGACAGGGGGCACACTGAAGCTTTCTTT. The encoded protein is CSARDRGHTEAFF.

The rearrangement joins TRBV5-1 to TRBJ2-1; 8 nucleotides line up with TRBD2. J lost 6 bases, V lost 4 bases, and 9 bases had no gene match. CDR3 size: 15 residues. CDR1 is SGHRS and CDR2 is YFSETQ in the germline V gene. The CDR3 sequence is CASSRLASMGNEQFF. CDR3 coding DNA: TGCGCCAGCAGCAGACTAGCGAGCATGGGCAATGAGCAGTTCTTC. Complete variable domain (other parts from reference TRBV5-1 and TRBJ2-1): KAGVTQTPRYLIKTRGQQVTLSCSPISGHRSVSWYQQTPGQGLQFLFEYFSETQRNKGNFPGRFSGRQFSNSRSEMNVSTLELGDSALYLCASSRLASMGNEQFFGPGTRLTVL.

This clonotype showed up just a few times. The V and J genes are TRBV27 and TRBJ1-5; D uncertain. CDR1 MNHEY and CDR2 SMNVEV come from the germline V gene (reference sequence). The CDR3 totals 15 residues. V dropped 5 bases and J dropped 2 bases, with 13 bases sitting between them. CDR3 residues: CASSPRTMGNQPQHF. The CDR3, as DNA: TGTGCCAGCAGTCCGCGGACCATGGGCAATCAGCCCCAGCATTTT.

This clonotype was seen only a few times. The chain couples TRBV6-2 or TRBV6-3 to TRBJ2-5; TRBD1 matches at 9 bases. J gave up 3 bases and V 4 bases, and 9 bases lay outside the gene matches. This CDR3 has 16 residues. CDR1 and CDR2 (germline): MNHEY, SVGEGT. CDR3: CASSWELGTGKETQYF. The CDR3 DNA follows: TGTGCCAGCAGTTGGGAACTCGGGACAGGGAAAGAGACCCAGTACTTC.

The rearrangement joins TRBV20-1 to TRBJ2-5; TRBD1 is a possible D gene (6 bases). CDR1 DFQATT and CDR2 SNEGSKA come from the germline V gene (reference sequence). The CDR3 totals 13 residues. Trimming cost V 3 bases and J 4 bases, with 12 bases left between them. The CDR3 loop is CSASVLRGETQYF. The CDR3 nucleotides are TGCAGTGCTAGTGTACTCAGGGGAGAGACCCAGTACTTC.

The chain recombines TRBV20-1 with TRBJ2-5; 10 nucleotides line up with TRBD1. The J call is uncertain, as TRBJ2-7 better fits the DNA end. Germline lookup yields CDR1 DFQATT and CDR2 SNEGSKA (reference sequence). CDR3 length: 14 residues. The CDR3 region has the DNA TGCAGTGTGCTACGCAGACAGGGGGCTTTCGAGCAGTACTTC. Protein sequence: CSVLRRQGAFEQYF.

This sequence joins TRBV18 and TRBJ2-7, with D perhaps matching TRBD2 (5 bases). The CDR3 is made up of 15 amino acids. Germline lookup yields CDR1 KGHSH and CDR2 LQKENI. V lost 2 bases and J lost 5, with 16 bases in between. The CDR3 loop is CASSPYDGIGNEQYF. CDR3 DNA sequence: TGTGCCAGCTCACCATATGACGGGATCGGCAACGAGCAGTACTTC.

This chain uses TRBV20-1 with TRBJ2-1; unclear D gene. The length of the CDR3 is 18 residues. Germline values: CDR1 DFQATT, CDR2 SNEGSKA (reference sequence). Trimming shortened V by 0 bases and J by 4 bases, and 22 bases separated the two germline ends. The CDR3: CSARDYAGQEGVYNEQFF. The CDR3 DNA sequence: TGCAGTGCTAGAGATTATGCTGGGCAGGAAGGAGTTTACAATGAGCAGTTCTTC.

This chain joins TRBV7-2 and TRBJ2-7, with 8 bases identical to TRBD1. V gave up 5 bases and J gave up 5 bases; unmatched junction bases: 8. Germline loops: CDR1 SGHTA, CDR2 FQGNSA. The CDR3 is made up of 14 amino acids. This CDR3 reads CASSPGDRLHEQYF. The DNA of the CDR3 is TGTGCCAGCAGCCCCGGGGACAGGCTCCACGAGCAGTACTTC.

This chain uses TRBV12-3 or TRBV12-4 with TRBJ2-2, with D uncertain. V lost 2 bases to trimming and J lost 0 bases, with 10 bases between them. This CDR3 comprises 16 residues. CDR3 loop: CASSLWVRSNTGELFF. CDR3 DNA: TGTGCCAGCAGTTTATGGGTCAGGTCGAACACCGGGGAGCTGTTTTTT.

On this clonotype itself: One end of the junction fails to match germline, which may point to a read error. This chain links TRBV7-3 with TRBJ2-2, with 8 bases that match TRBD1. The CDR3 spans 15 residues. Germline V lookup: CDR1 SGHTA, CDR2 FQGTGA. The CDR3 is CASSATGDHTGGLFF. In nucleotides, the CDR3 is TGTGCCAGCAGCGCGACAGGGGATCACACCGGGGGGCTGTTTTTT.

This rearrangement joins TRBV6-1 to TRBJ2-3, with 7 bases that match TRBD1. The CDR3 length is 14 residues. Unmatched junction bases numbered 5, after V lost 3 bases and J lost 5 bases. The V gene's germline CDR1 is MNHNS and CDR2 SASEGT. CDR3 protein: CASSDRGRRDTQYF. The CDR3 DNA reads TGTGCCAGCAGTGATAGGGGGCGCCGAGATACGCAGTATTTT.

The rearrangement uses TRBV27 and TRBJ2-3; 11 positions match TRBD2. With V trimmed by 6 bases and J by 3 bases, 8 bases remained unmatched. Germline loops: CDR1 MNHEY, CDR2 SMNVEV (reference sequence). The length of the CDR3 is 16 residues. The CDR3 DNA is TGTGCCAGCAGCCCGACTAGCGGGATGGCTACAGATACGCAGTATTTT. Amino acids: CASSPTSGMATDTQYF.

The gene calls are TRBV15 and TRBJ1-4; D remains ambiguous. Germline V gives CDR1 LNHNV, CDR2 YYDKDF (reference sequence). V was trimmed by 2 bases and J by 7 bases, leaving 8 bases between them. There are 13 residues in the CDR3. This CDR3 reads CATSRPRAEKLFF. CDR3 nucleotides: TGTGCCACCAGCAGACCGCGCGCTGAAAAACTGTTTTTT.

Points on this clonotype: A read error may be the cause here, since a much bigger clone is one base away. The chain couples TRBV12-3 or TRBV12-4 to TRBJ2-1; the match to TRBD1 covers 9 bases. Matching the DNA end better, TRBJ2-7 makes the J call doubtful. This CDR3 region has 15 residues. The CDR3 here is CASSFRDRAYNEQYF. In DNA, the CDR3 is TGTGCCAGCAGTTTCCGGGACAGGGCCTACAATGAGCAGTACTTC.